The clone carrying this TCR beta chain was seen just once. Its matching antigen is unknown. These data belong to a study of T cells in localized non-small cell lung cancer. Study outcomes and limitations: Of the top 100 tumor clones, median around 50 were in adjacent lung, 25 to 35 among its top 100.

The V end was cut by 4 bases, the J end by 8 bases, with 8 bases between. The CDR3 is 12 residues long. Germline lookup yields CDR1 SGHTA and CDR2 FQGTGA. Sequenced by immunoSEQ multiplex PCR; TCRdb stores in-frame clones only, minus some. Among 40,000 to 50,000 clones, roughly 86% were seen once, and the ten largest hold 7.1%. The rearrangement joins TRBV7-3 to TRBJ1-4, with D unclear. This TCR was sampled from a woman aged 18-55 years with stage III lung adenocarcinoma. Material: peripheral blood, obtained before any cancer treatment. CDR3 nucleotides: TGTGCCAGCAGCTACCCGGTGGAAAAACTGTTTTTT. Translation gives CASSYPVEKLFF.